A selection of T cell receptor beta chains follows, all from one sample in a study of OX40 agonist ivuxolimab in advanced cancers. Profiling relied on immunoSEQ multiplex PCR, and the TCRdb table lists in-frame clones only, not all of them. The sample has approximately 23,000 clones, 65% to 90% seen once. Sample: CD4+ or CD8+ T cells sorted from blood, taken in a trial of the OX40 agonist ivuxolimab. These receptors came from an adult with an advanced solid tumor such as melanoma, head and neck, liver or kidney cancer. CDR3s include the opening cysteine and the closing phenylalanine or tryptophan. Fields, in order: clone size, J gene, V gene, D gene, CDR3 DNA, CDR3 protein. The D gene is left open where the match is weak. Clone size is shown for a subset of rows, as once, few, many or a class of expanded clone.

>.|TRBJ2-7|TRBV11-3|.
TGTGCCAGCAGCTTAGGATCGGGACCATCCTACGAGCAGTACTTC
CASSLGSGPSYEQYF
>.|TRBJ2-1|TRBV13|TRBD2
TGTGCCAGCAGCCCTGGGACTAGCGGGAGAATGGGCAATGAGCAGTTCTTC
CASSPGTSGRMGNEQFF
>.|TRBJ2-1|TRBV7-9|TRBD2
TGTGCCAGCGTCTATGGGGGGACTAGCGTCAATGAGCAGTTCTTC
CASVYGGTSVNEQFF
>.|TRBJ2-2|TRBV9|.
TGTGCCAGCAGCCCTAGCGAAGACACCGGGGAGCTGTTTTTT
CASSPSEDTGELFF
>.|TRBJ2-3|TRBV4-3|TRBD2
TGCGCCAGCAGCCCCCTTGGGAGCGGGAGGGCCTTGAGGACAGATACGCAGTATTTT
CASSPLGSGRALRTDTQYF
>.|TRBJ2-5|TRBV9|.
TGTGCCAGCAGCGTAGGGGGATACCAAGAGACCCAGTACTTC
CASSVGGYQETQYF
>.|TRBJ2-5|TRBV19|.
TGTGCCAGTAGTATAGGGGAGCAAGAGACCCAGTACTTC
CASSIGEQETQYF
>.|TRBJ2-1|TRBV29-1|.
TGCAGCGTTACCCTAGGAGGGGGTGAGCAGTTCTTC
CSVTLGGGEQFF
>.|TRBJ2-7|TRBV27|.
TGTGCCAGCAGCTCCGGGGGTATCGGGCCCACGATGGTCTGGGAGCAGTACTTC
CASSSGGIGPTMVWEQYF
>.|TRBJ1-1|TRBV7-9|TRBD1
TGTGCCAGCAGCCACTCGACAGGGCTGAACACTGAAGCTTTCTTT
CASSHSTGLNTEAFF
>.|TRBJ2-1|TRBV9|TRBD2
TGTGCCAGCAGCGTAGGTTCTAGCGGGAGAGCTGAGCAGTTCTTC
CASSVGSSGRAEQFF
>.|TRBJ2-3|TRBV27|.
TGTGCCAGCAGCCCCCTGAGGGAGATTTCAGATACGCAGTATTTT
CASSPLREISDTQYF
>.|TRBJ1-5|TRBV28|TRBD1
TGTGCCAGCAGTGAAACGTTCGGGACAGGGAGTCGTCAGCCCCAGCATTTT
CASSETFGTGSRQPQHF
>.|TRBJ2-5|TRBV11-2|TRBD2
TGTGCCAGCAGCTTAGTACTAGCGGAACAAGAGACCCAGTACTTC
CASSLVLAEQETQYF
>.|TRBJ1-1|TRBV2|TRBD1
TGTGCCAGCAGCCTTCAGGGGGCTTCCGAAGCTTTCTTT
CASSLQGASEAFF
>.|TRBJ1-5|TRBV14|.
TGTGCCAGCAGCCTCGGTCCCAATCAGCCCCAGCATTTT
CASSLGPNQPQHF
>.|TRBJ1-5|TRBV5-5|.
TGTGCCAGCAGCCAGACAGGTCTCAATCAGCCCCAGCATTTT
CASSQTGLNQPQHF
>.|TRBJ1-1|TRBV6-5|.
TGTGCCAGCAGTTACATGGGGCCCACTGAAGCTTTCTTT
CASSYMGPTEAFF
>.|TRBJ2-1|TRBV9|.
TGTGCCAGCAGCCGGGTCGGGGTCGACAATGAGCAGTTCTTC
CASSRVGVDNEQFF
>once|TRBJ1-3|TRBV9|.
TGTGCCAGCAGCTTCAGCTCTGGAAACACCATATATTTT
CASSFSSGNTIYF
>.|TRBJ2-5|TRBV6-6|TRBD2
TGTGCCAGCAGACCAGCCGCGACTAGCCCTGAGACCCAGTACTTC
CASRPAATSPETQYF
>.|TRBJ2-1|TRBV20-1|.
TGCAGTGCTAGACCCTACCGTGAGCAGTTCTTC
CSARPYREQFF
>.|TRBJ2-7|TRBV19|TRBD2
TGTGCCAGTAGTATGGGACTAGCGATTAACTCCTACGAGCAGTACTTC
CASSMGLAINSYEQYF
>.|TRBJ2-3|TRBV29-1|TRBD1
TGCAGCGTCGAAATACCGGGACAGGGGGCAGATACGCAGTATTTT
CSVEIPGQGADTQYF
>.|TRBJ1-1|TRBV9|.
TGTGCCAGCAGCGCGGGGTATGGTATTGAAGCTTTCTTT
CASSAGYGIEAFF
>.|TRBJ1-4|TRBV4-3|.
TGCGCCAGCAATCCAGGGCAAAACAGGCTGTCAAATGAAAAACTGTTTTTT
CASNPGQNRLSNEKLFF
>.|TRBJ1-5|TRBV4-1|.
TGCGCCAGCAGTCTACACCATAGCAATCAGCCCCAGCATTTT
CASSLHHSNQPQHF
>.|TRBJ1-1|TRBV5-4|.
TGTGCCAGCAGCTTGGGCAGGGGAGGGACTGAAGCTTTCTTT
CASSLGRGGTEAFF
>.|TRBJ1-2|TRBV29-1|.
TGCAGCGTTGAGGAAGACAGTCGTAACTATGGCTACACCTTC
CSVEEDSRNYGYTF
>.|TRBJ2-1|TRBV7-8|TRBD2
TGTGCCAGCATGCTAGCGGGGTCCACTCACTTCTACAATGAGCAGTTCTTC
CASMLAGSTHFYNEQFF
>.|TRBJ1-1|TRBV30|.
TGTGCCTCCCTCCGCCCGTCTGAAGCTTTCTTT
CASLRPSEAFF
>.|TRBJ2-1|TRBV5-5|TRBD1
TGTGCCAGCAGCTTAACCGGGACAGGCGTAAACAATGAGCAGTTCTTC
CASSLTGTGVNNEQFF
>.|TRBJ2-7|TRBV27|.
TGTGCCAGCAGTTTATTCCCGGGGAGCTCCTACGAGCAGTACTTC
CASSLFPGSSYEQYF
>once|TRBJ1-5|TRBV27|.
TGTGCCAGCAGGGGCACAGGACGCTATCAGCCCCAGCATTTT
CASRGTGRYQPQHF
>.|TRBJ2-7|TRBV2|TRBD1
TGTGCCAGCAGTAGGGGGGACAGGACCTACGAGCAGTACTTC
CASSRGDRTYEQYF
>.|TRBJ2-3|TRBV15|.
TGTGCCACCAGCAGAGATAAGGTAGATACGCAGTATTTT
CATSRDKVDTQYF
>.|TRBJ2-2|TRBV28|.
TGTGCCAGCAGTTCCCCAGGACAACATTCCCCCCCCGGGGAGCTGTTTTTT
CASSSPGQHSPPGELFF
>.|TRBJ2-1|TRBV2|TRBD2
TGTGCCAGCAGTGAAGGTCTAGCGGGACATGAGGTCTTATACAATGAGCAGTTCTTC
CASSEGLAGHEVLYNEQFF
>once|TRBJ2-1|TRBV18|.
TGTGCCAGCTCACCATTCCTAACCAGAAACCATGAGCAGTTCTTC
CASSPFLTRNHEQFF
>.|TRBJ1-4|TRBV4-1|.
TGCGCCAGCAGCCAAGAATATGAAAAACTGTTTTTT
CASSQEYEKLFF
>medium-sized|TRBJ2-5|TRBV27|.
TGTGCCAGCAGTCCTTTAACAGGGACAACTCGTGGCATTGAGACCCAGTACTTC
CASSPLTGTTRGIETQYF
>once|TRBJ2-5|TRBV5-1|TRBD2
TGCGCCAGCACCCCAACTAGCGGAGCGGAAAAAGAGACCCAGTACTTC
CASTPTSGAEKETQYF
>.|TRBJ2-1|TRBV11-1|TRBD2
TGTGCCAGCAGCTTAGGGTCCGGGACTAGTGAGCAGTTCTTC
CASSLGSGTSEQFF
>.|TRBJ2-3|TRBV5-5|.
TGTGCCAGCAGCTTGGAACGAAGGCGAGATACGCAGTATTTT
CASSLERRRDTQYF
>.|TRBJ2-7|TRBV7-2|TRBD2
TGTGCCAGCAGCTCCATTATGGGGGGGACCTACGAGCAGTACTTC
CASSSIMGGTYEQYF